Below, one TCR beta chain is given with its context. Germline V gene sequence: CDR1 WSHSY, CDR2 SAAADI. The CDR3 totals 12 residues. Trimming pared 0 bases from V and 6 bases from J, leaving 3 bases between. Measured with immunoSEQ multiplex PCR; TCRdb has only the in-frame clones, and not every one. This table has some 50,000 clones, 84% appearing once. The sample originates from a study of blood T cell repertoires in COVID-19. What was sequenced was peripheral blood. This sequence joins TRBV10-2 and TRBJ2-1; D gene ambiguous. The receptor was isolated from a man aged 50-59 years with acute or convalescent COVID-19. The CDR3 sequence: CASSESSNEQFF. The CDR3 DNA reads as TGCGCCAGCAGTGAGTCCAGCAATGAGCAGTTCTTC.